The subject of this entry is one T cell receptor beta chain. These data come from a study of blood T cell repertoires in COVID-19. In the source study's methods: By means of reference gene primer amplification, nucleated cell counts were estimated. TCRdb keeps only in-frame clones here, not all; method: immunoSEQ multiplex PCR. The DNA was the basis for D and trimming; V, J and clone size are from that table. Of some 110,000 clones in the sample, about nine tenths were seen once. Germline V gene sequence: CDR1 LNHNV, CDR2 YYDKDF (reference sequence). V was cut by 1 base and J by 6 bases, with 16 bases left in between. This CDR3 has 15 amino acids.

This chain joins TRBV15 and TRBJ2-7; D is perhaps TRBD1 (5 bases). Sequencing was done on a sample of peripheral blood. The sequence was collected from a human donor with active COVID-19. The donor label of this sample is uncertain. The CDR3 is CATSRAGNYIAEQYF. The CDR3 DNA reads TGTGCCACCAGCAGAGCAGGGAACTACATTGCCGAGCAGTACTTC.